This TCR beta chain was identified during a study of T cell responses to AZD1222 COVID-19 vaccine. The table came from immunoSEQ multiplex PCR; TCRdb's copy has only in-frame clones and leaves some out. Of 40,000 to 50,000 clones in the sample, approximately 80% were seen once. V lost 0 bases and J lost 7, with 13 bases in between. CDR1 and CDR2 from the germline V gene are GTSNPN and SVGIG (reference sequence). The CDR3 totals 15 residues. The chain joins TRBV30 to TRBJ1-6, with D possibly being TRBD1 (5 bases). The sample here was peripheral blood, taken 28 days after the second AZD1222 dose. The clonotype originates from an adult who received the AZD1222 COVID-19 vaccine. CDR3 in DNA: TGTGCCTGGAGTGTAACCCAGGGAAGGAATTCACCCCTCCACTTT. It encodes CAWSVTQGRNSPLHF.